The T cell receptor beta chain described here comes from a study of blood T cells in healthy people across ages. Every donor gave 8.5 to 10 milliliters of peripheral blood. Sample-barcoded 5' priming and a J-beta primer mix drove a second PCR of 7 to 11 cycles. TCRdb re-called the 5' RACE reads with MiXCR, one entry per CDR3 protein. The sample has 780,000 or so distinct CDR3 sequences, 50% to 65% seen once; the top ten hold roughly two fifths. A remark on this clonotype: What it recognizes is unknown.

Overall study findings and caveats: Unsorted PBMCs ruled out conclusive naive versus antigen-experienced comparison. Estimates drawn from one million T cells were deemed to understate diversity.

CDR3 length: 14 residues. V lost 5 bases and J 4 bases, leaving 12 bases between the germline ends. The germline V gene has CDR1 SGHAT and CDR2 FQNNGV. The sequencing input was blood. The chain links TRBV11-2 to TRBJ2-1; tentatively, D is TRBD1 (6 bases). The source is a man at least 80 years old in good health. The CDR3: CASSPQGQYNEQFF. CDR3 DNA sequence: TGTGCCAGCAGCCCCCAAGGACAGTACAATGAGCAGTTCTTC.